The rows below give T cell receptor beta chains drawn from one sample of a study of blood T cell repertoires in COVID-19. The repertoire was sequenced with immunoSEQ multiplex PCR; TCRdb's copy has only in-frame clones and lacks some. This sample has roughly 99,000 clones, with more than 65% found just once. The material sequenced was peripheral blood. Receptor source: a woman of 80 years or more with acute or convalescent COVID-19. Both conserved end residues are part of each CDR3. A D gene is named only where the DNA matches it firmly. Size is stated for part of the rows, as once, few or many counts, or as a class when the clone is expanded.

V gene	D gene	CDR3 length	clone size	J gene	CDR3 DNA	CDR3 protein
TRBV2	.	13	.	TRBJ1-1	TGTGCCACCAAGGGGTATCTGAACACTGAAGCTTTCTTT	CATKGYLNTEAFF
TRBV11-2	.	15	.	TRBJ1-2	TGTGCCAGCAGCCCGTTAGCGGGACAAATGGCCGGCTACACCTTC	CASSPLAGQMAGYTF
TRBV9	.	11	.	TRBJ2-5	TGTGCCAGCAGGGGCGGGGAGACCCAGTACTTC	CASRGGETQYF
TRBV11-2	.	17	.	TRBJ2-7	TGTGCCAGCAGCAGGGGGTTGAGCTCGGCCCTCTCCTACGAGCAGTACTTC	CASSRGLSSALSYEQYF
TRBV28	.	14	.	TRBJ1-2	TGTGCCAGCAGTCCATCCGCGGACAGAGGAGGCTACACCTTC	CASSPSADRGGYTF
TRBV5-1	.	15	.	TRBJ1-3	TGCGCCAGCAGCTCGGGGTTGCGGGGTGGAAACACCATATATTTT	CASSSGLRGGNTIYF
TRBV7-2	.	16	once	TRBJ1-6	TGTGCCAGCAGCTTAAGGAGGAGGACAGATAATTCACCCCTCCACTTT	CASSLRRRTDNSPLHF
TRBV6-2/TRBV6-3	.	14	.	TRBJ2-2	TGTGCCAGCAGTTACTCCGACAGAACCGGGGAGCTGTTTTTT	CASSYSDRTGELFF
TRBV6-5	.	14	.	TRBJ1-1	TGTGCCAGCAGTAAACAGGGCGGGAACACTGAAGCTTTCTTT	CASSKQGGNTEAFF
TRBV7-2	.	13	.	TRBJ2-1	TGTGCCAGCAGCTTAGGTTATATCAATGAGCAGTTCTTC	CASSLGYINEQFF
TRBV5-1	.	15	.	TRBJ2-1	TGCGCCAGCAGCTTGGGGCAGGGCCCCTACAATGAGCAGTTCTTC	CASSLGQGPYNEQFF
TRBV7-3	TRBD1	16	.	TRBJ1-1	TGTGCCAGCAGCCCCGCAGGGACAGGGAGGCGGCTTGAAGCTTTCTTT	CASSPAGTGRRLEAFF
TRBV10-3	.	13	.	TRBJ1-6	TGTGCCATCAGTGTCCAGAATAATTCACCCCTCCACTTT	CAISVQNNSPLHF
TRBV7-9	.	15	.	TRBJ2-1	TGTGCCAGCAGCCCAAAATGGGGCAGGTACAATGAGCAGTTCTTC	CASSPKWGRYNEQFF
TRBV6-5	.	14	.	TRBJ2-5	TGTGCCAGCAGTCTCCGGACAGCAGAAGAGACCCAGTACTTC	CASSLRTAEETQYF
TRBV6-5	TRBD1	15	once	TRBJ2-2	TGTGCCAGCAGTCTCAGGGGGCTTGAGCCCGGGGAGCTGTTTTTT	CASSLRGLEPGELFF
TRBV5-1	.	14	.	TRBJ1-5	TGCGCCAGCAGCCCCGGACTGAACAATCAGCCCCAGCATTTT	CASSPGLNNQPQHF
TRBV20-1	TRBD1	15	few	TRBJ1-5	TGCAGTGCTAGTGGGACAGATTATAGCAATCAGCCCCAGCATTTT	CSASGTDYSNQPQHF
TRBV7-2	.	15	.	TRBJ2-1	TGTGCCAGCAGCCCGAGAACCGTCTCCTACAATGAGCAGTTCTTC	CASSPRTVSYNEQFF
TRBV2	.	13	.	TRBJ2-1	TGTGCCAGCAGTGGTTCAGGGTACAATGAGCAGTTCTTC	CASSGSGYNEQFF
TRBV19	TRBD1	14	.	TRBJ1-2	TGTGCCAGTAGCCGGACAGGGGGCTCCTATGGCTACACCTTC	CASSRTGGSYGYTF
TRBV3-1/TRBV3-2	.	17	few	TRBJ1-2	TGTGCCAGCAGCCAAGATCTTTCTCCAGGGTATAACTATGGCTACACCTTC	CASSQDLSPGYNYGYTF
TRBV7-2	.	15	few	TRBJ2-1	TGTGCCAGCAGCCCCGACGTAGGACAGTACAATGAGCAGTTCTTC	CASSPDVGQYNEQFF
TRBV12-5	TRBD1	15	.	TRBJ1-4	TGTGCTAGTGGTTTGGTGACAGGGACTAATGAAAAACTGTTTTTT	CASGLVTGTNEKLFF
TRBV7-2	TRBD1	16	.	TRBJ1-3	TGTGCCAGCAGCGGTGGACAGGGAAGCCCTGGAAACACCATATATTTT	CASSGGQGSPGNTIYF
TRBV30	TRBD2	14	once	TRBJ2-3	TGTGCCTGGGCCCTAGCGGGGGTCTGGGATACGCAGTATTTT	CAWALAGVWDTQYF
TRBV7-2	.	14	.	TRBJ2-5	TGTGCCAGCAGCCGGGGGTCAGTCCAAGAGACCCAGTACTTC	CASSRGSVQETQYF
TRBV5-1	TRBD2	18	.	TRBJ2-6	TGCGCCAGCAGCTTGGATTGGCGGGGGGGCTCTGGGGCCAACGTCCTGACTTTC	CASSLDWRGGSGANVLTF
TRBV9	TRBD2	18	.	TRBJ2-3	TGTGCCAGCACGGCGGGGGGGCAAATCCCCACCCGCACAGATACGCAGTATTTT	CASTAGGQIPTRTDTQYF
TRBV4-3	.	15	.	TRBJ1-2	TGCGCCAGCAGCCAAGTATTGGACACTAACTATGGCTACACCTTC	CASSQVLDTNYGYTF
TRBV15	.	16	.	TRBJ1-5	TGTGCCACCAGCAGAGATCCACAGGGTTCCAATCAGCCCCAGCATTTT	CATSRDPQGSNQPQHF
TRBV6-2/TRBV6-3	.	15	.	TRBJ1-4	TGTGCCAGCACCCCGCGGGACCTCCGAGGTGAAAAACTGTTTTTT	CASTPRDLRGEKLFF
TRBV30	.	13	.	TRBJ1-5	TGTGCCTGGAGTTCGTATCCCAATCAGCCCCAGCATTTT	CAWSSYPNQPQHF
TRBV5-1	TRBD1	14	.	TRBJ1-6	TGCGCCAGCAGACAGGACAGGATAACTTCACCCCTCCACTTT	CASRQDRITSPLHF
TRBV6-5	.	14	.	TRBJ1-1	TGTGCCAGCAGTTACGCAGGGGCAACCACTGAAGCTTTCTTT	CASSYAGATTEAFF
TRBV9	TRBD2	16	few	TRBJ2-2	TGTGCCAGCAGCGCCTCGGGACTATTAAACACCGGGGAGCTGTTTTTT	CASSASGLLNTGELFF
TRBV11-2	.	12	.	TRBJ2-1	TGTGCCAGCAGCTTAGATCGTAATGAGCAGTTCTTC	CASSLDRNEQFF
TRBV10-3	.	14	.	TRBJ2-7	TGTGCCGTACTCCCGACAGGCGGCTCCTACGAGCAGTACTTC	CAVLPTGGSYEQYF
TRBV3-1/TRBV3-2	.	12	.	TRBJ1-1	TGTGCCAGCAGGAGTATGAACACTGAAGCTTTCTTT	CASRSMNTEAFF
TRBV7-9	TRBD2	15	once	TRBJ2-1	TGTGCCAGCAGCTTCAATGGGGTAGCGGGGGAAGAGCAGTTCTTC	CASSFNGVAGEEQFF
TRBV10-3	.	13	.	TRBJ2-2	TGTGCCACGGTCGGGGTGGTCACCGGGGAGCTGTTTTTT	CATVGVVTGELFF
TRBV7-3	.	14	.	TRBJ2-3	TGTGCCAGCAGCTTAGGGCTGAACACAGATACGCAGTATTTT	CASSLGLNTDTQYF
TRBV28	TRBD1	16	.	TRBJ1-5	TGTGCCAGCAGGAGTCCGACAGGGGTCAGCAATCAGCCCCAGCATTTT	CASRSPTGVSNQPQHF
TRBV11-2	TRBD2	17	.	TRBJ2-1	TGTGCCAGCAGCTCGGACCGCGGGGGTTACTCCTACAATGAGCAGTTCTTC	CASSSDRGGYSYNEQFF
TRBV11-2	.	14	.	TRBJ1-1	TGTGCCAGCAGCTTAGATAGTGCAGGCACTGAAGCTTTCTTT	CASSLDSAGTEAFF
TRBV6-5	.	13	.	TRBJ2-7	TGTGCCAGCAGTTACGGTCCGTCGGGCGAGCAGTACTTC	CASSYGPSGEQYF
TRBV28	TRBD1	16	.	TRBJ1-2	TGTGCCAGCAGTTTATCCCGGACAGGGTATAACTATGGCTACACCTTC	CASSLSRTGYNYGYTF
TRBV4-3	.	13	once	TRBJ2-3	TGCGCCAGCAGCCAAGATCGGTCTGGTACGCAGTATTTT	CASSQDRSGTQYF
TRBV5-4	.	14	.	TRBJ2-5	TGTGCCAGCAGCTTCGGGGGTACCAAAGAGACCCAGTACTTC	CASSFGGTKETQYF
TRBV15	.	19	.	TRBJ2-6	TGTGCCACCAGCAGAGACAGGGGCAAGGTCGTATCTGGGGCCAACGTCCTGACTTTC	CATSRDRGKVVSGANVLTF
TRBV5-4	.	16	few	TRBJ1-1	TGTGCCAGCAGCTTGGTCGGGGGGAGCCTGAACACTGAAGCTTTCTTT	CASSLVGGSLNTEAFF
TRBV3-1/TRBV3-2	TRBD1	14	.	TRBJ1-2	TGTGCCAGCAGCCAGGAGACAGGGTCGGATGGCTACACCTTC	CASSQETGSDGYTF
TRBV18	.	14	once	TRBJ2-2	TGTGCCAGCTCACCACCCGGGGGCACCGGGGAGCTGTTTTTT	CASSPPGGTGELFF
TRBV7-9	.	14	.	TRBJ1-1	TGTGCCAGCAGCTTAGAAAAAACAGGGTATAAAGCTTTCTTT	CASSLEKTGYKAFF
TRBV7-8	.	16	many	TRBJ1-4	TGTGCCAGCAGCTTAAATCACAGATCAACTAATGAAAAACTGTTTTTT	CASSLNHRSTNEKLFF
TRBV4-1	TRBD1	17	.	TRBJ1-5	TGCGCCAGCAGCCATTCGTCGACAGGGGGGACTCATCAGCCCCAGCATTTT	CASSHSSTGGTHQPQHF
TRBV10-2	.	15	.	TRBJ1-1	TGCGCCAGCAGTGAGTCGAACAGGGCTTTACGGGGAGCTTTCTTT	CASSESNRALRGAFF
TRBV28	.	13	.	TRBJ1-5	TGTGCCAGCAGTTATGGGGGGAAACAGCCCCAGCATTTT	CASSYGGKQPQHF
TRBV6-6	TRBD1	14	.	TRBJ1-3	TGTGCTGCCGGGACAGGGGTCTCTGGAAACACCATATATTTT	CAAGTGVSGNTIYF